This T cell receptor (beta chain) comes out of a study of blood T cell repertoires in COVID-19. Study overall: Samples came from the United States, Italy and Spain, spanning acute and convalescent COVID-19.

The CDR3 totals 13 residues. V lost 4 bases to trimming and J lost 6 bases; unmatched junction nucleotides: 5. Germline V gene data show CDR1 as SGHDT and CDR2 as YYEEEE. Measured with immunoSEQ multiplex PCR; TCRdb has only the in-frame clones, and not every one. The repertoire has about 15,000 clones, about 89% of them found once; the top ten carry around 3.3%. The chain is built from TRBV5-6 and TRBJ2-7; 9 bases are a match to TRBD1. The source material was peripheral blood. The sequence came from a human donor in a cohort sampled during active COVID-19. This CDR3 reads CASSGGQGTEQYF. For the CDR3, the DNA is TGTGCCAGCAGCGGGGGACAGGGAACCGAGCAGTACTTC.